This T cell receptor (beta chain) was recorded in a study of T cells in Graves' hyperthyroidism and ophthalmopathy. Whole-study findings and limits: Ophthalmopathy was model-predicted a median about six months pre-onset.

The CDR3 is made up of 15 amino acids. Between the trimmed V and J ends, which lost 6 bases and 5 bases, there was a span of 19 bases. TCR beta CDR3 sequences were amplified from RNA transcripts. First-round RT-PCR with HTBI primers amplified the TCR CDR3 region. TCRdb recomputed calls from the multiplex PCR reads with MiXCR, one row per CDR3 protein. This sample has 550,000 to 850,000 distinct CDR3 sequences, with 18% found just once. This clonotype was detected ten times or more. Its cognate antigen is unknown. The V call is TRBV12-3 or TRBV12-4, the J call TRBJ1-2; maybe TRBD1 (5 bases). Sequencing was carried out using blood. This clonotype originated in a woman between 50 and 59 years old with Graves' hyperthyroidism that later progressed to Graves' ophthalmopathy. The CDR3 sequence: CASSLRDDSTYGYTF. CDR3 nucleotide sequence: TGTGCCAGCAGCCTGCGGGACGACAGTACTTATGGCTACACCTTC.